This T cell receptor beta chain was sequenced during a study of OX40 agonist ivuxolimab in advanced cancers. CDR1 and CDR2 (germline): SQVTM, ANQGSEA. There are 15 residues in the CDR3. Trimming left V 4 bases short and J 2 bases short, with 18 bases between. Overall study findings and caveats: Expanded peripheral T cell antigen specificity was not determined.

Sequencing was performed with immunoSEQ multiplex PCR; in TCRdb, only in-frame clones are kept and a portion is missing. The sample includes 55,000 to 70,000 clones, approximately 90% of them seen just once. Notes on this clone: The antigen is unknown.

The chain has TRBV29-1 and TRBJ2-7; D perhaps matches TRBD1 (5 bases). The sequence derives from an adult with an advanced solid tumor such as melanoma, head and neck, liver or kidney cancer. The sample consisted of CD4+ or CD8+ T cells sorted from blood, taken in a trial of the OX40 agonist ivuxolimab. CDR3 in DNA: TGCAGCGTTGGAGATCGACAGCTAACACCCTACGAGCAGTACTTC. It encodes CSVGDRQLTPYEQYF.